The sequence of this T cell receptor (beta chain) was determined in a study of monozygotic twins with cystic fibrosis. This CDR3 spans 18 amino acids. Germline loops: CDR1 SGHNT, CDR2 YENEEA. Trimming stripped 0 bases from V and 3 bases from J, with 20 bases between. The study's findings and limits: V usage most resembled the co-twin in 13 of 16 pairs. Monozygotic CF twins shared more identical nucleotide clonotypes than unrelated patients. Shared CDR3 numbers were not associated with age, concordance or severity.

As concerns this clone: Its antigen is unknown.

The data were produced by immunoSEQ multiplex PCR, yet TCRdb's version contains in-frame clones alone and is incomplete. Here the sample spans roughly 13,000 clones, approximately 92% being singletons. The sample consisted of blood. This receptor was identified in a girl aged 2 to 10 with cystic fibrosis. J is TRBJ1-1 and V is TRBV11-3; D unclear. The CDR3 loop is CASSLDLGLGKEDTEAFF. The CDR3 bases are TGTGCCAGCAGCTTAGATCTTGGGCTCGGCAAAGAGGACACTGAAGCTTTCTTT.